This entry lists 29 T cell receptor beta chains sequenced from one sample in a study of OX40 agonist ivuxolimab in advanced cancers. Generated by immunoSEQ multiplex PCR, the TCRdb table keeps only in-frame clones and is missing some. This table has about 110,000 clones, over 85% appearing once. The specimen was CD4+ or CD8+ T cells sorted from blood, collected in a trial of the OX40 agonist ivuxolimab. These receptors all come from an adult with an advanced solid tumor such as melanoma, head and neck, liver or kidney cancer.

This clone was seen more than once but under ten times. The V gene is TRBV11-2, the J gene TRBJ1-1, with D unclear. The CDR3 is 13 residues long. V was shortened by 3 bases and J by 3 bases, with 8 bases between the two germline ends. Per the germline V gene, CDR1 is SGHAT and CDR2 is FQNNGV. The CDR3 reads CASSLREDTEAFF. As DNA, the CDR3 is TGTGCCAGCAGCTTGAGGGAGGACACTGAAGCTTTCTTT.

This rearrangement joins TRBV27 to TRBJ1-5; D is undetermined. The CDR3 covers 15 residues. Trimming cost V 5 bases and J 0 bases, with 11 bases left between them. Germline CDR1 is MNHEY and CDR2 is SMNVEV (reference sequence). The CDR3 nucleotides are TGTGCCAGCAGTCGGACGGGTTATAGCAATCAGCCCCAGCATTTT. This translates into CASSRTGYSNQPQHF.

V and J are TRBV11-2 and TRBJ1-5, with a tentative D call TRBD1 (5 bases). CDR1 is SGHAT, CDR2 FQNNGV, per germline. V lost 1 base and J lost 0, with 7 bases in between. This CDR3 is 15 amino acids long. CDR3 region: CASSLGQNSNQPQHF. In DNA form, the CDR3 reads TGTGCCAGCAGCTTAGGACAGAATAGCAATCAGCCCCAGCATTTT.

The gene calls are TRBV7-9 and TRBJ2-5, with D hard to call. Germline CDR1 and CDR2: SEHNR and FQNEAQ (reference sequence). The CDR3 has 15 residues. Trimming pared 5 bases from V and 4 bases from J, leaving 17 bases between. The CDR3 loop is CASSPKRRLRETQYF. The CDR3, as DNA: TGTGCCAGCAGCCCGAAGAGGAGATTGCGAGAGACCCAGTACTTC.

V usage is TRBV19 and J usage is TRBJ2-3; 7 bases agree with TRBD2. Germline CDR1 reads LNHDA; CDR2 reads SQIVND (reference sequence). Trimming cost V 5 bases and J 1 base; bases outside gene matches: 3. This CDR3 has 14 amino acids. CDR3 in amino acids: CASSPSGRTDTQYF. CDR3 DNA: TGTGCCAGTAGTCCTAGCGGACGCACAGATACGCAGTATTTT.

The V call is TRBV29-1, the J call TRBJ1-1; the D is unclear. Trimming left V 8 bases short and J 0 bases short, with 10 bases between. From germline, CDR1 is SQVTM and CDR2 ANQGSEA. The CDR3 has 12 amino acids. CDR3 protein: CSPRRMNTEAFF. The DNA of the CDR3 is TGCAGCCCTCGGAGGATGAACACTGAAGCTTTCTTT. Full variable domain (remainder filled in from reference TRBV29-1 and TRBJ1-1): SAVISQKPSRDICQRGTSLTIQCQVDSQVTMMFWYRQQPGQSLTLIATANQGSEATYESGFVIDKFPISRPNLTFSTLTVSNMSPEDSSIYLCSPRRMNTEAFFGQGTRLTVV.

The chain combines TRBV28 with TRBJ1-5; D call uncertain. The CDR3 has 12 amino acids. V gave up 2 bases and J gave up 9 bases, with 8 bases separating them. In germline, CDR1 is MDHEN, CDR2 SYDVKM. The CDR3 sequence: CASSLIFRPQHF. Written as DNA, the CDR3 is TGTGCCAGCAGTTTAATCTTCCGGCCCCAGCATTTT.

The chain has TRBV4-3 and TRBJ2-5; tentative D call: TRBD2 (5 bases). The germline V gene encodes CDR1 LGHNA and CDR2 YSLEER. Trimming cost V 3 bases and J 5 bases, with 19 bases left between them. CDR3 size: 16 residues. The CDR3: CASSQSGTVSGETQYF. For the CDR3, the DNA is TGCGCCAGCAGCCAGAGCGGTACGGTTTCTGGGGAGACCCAGTACTTC.

The chain combines TRBV30 with TRBJ2-1; D possibly uses TRBD1 or TRBD2 (5 bases each). Trimming left V 4 bases short and J 1 base short, with 17 bases between. CDR1 is GTSNPN, CDR2 SVGIG, per germline (reference sequence). CDR3 length equals 16 residues. Here the CDR3 DNA reads TGTGCCTGGACCGTCCCGGGACCCCTGTCCTACAATGAGCAGTTCTTC. The encoded protein is CAWTVPGPLSYNEQFF.

This clone was seen a handful of times. The chain couples TRBV19 to TRBJ2-1; D gene ambiguous. Germline-derived CDR1 and CDR2 are LNHDA and SQIVND (reference sequence). V was trimmed by 3 bases and J by 0 bases, leaving 6 bases between them. CDR3 length: 14 amino acids. CDR3 residues: CASSIGDSYNEQFF. The CDR3 coding sequence is TGTGCCAGTAGTATCGGAGACTCCTACAATGAGCAGTTCTTC.

This clone has just one count. The rearrangement joins TRBV7-3 to TRBJ2-6; 7 bases fit TRBD2. J was trimmed by 2 bases and V by 3 bases; bases with no gene match: 7. The CDR3 runs 17 residues. Germline CDR1 and CDR2: SGHTA and FQGTGA. The CDR3 reads CASSLAGGSAGANVLTF. CDR3 DNA: TGTGCCAGCAGCTTGGCTGGCGGGAGTGCTGGGGCCAACGTCCTGACTTTC.

V gene TRBV7-2 combines with J gene TRBJ2-1; D ambiguous. The CDR3 consists of 12 residues. The germline gives CDR1 SGHTA, CDR2 FQGNSA. Trimming cost V 2 bases and J 7 bases, with 6 bases left between them. CDR3 residues: CASSLYINEQFF. As DNA, the CDR3 is TGTGCCAGCAGCTTATACATAAATGAGCAGTTCTTC.

J is TRBJ2-3 and V is TRBV9, with D unresolved. This CDR3 has 14 residues. The germline V gene encodes CDR1 SGDLS and CDR2 YYNGEE. The V end lost 0 bases, the J end lost 6 bases, and 11 bases lay between the germline ends. CDR3 sequence: CASSVEPLVDTQYF. The DNA of the CDR3 is TGTGCCAGCAGCGTAGAGCCCCTCGTGGATACGCAGTATTTT.

The chain couples TRBV7-3 to TRBJ2-6; perhaps TRBD1 as D (5 bases). Germline V gene sequence: CDR1 SGHTA, CDR2 FQGTGA. The length of the CDR3 is 16 residues. Trimming took 4 bases from V and 2 from J, leaving 12 bases between them. CDR3 DNA: TGTGCCAGCAGCTCACAGGCTGGGCCTGGGGCCAACGTCCTGACTTTC. This translates into CASSSQAGPGANVLTF.

This sequence joins TRBV13 and TRBJ2-6; D remains unclear. V dropped 2 bases and J dropped 0 bases, with 17 bases sitting between them. This CDR3 is 19 amino acids long. Germline V lookup: CDR1 PRHDT, CDR2 FYEKMQ (reference sequence). The CDR3 nucleotides are TGTGCCAGCAGCTTATTTATTATAAAGGGCATCTCTGGGGCCAACGTCCTGACTTTC. Its translation is CASSLFIIKGISGANVLTF.

The J gene is TRBJ1-4, the V gene TRBV10-3, with D perhaps matching TRBD1 (6 bases). Per the germline V gene, CDR1 is ENHRY and CDR2 is SYGVKD. V was shortened by 3 bases and J by 2 bases, with 10 bases between the two germline ends. The CDR3 contains 15 residues. The CDR3 nucleotides read TGTGCCATCAGTGACAGAGGGGGGACTAATGAAAAACTGTTTTTT. As protein: CAISDRGGTNEKLFF.

This clone was seen just once. The rearrangement links TRBV7-8 to TRBJ2-1; perhaps TRBD2 as D (5 bases). The CDR3 extends over 15 amino acids. V lost 0 bases and J 7 bases, leaving 13 bases between the germline ends. In germline, CDR1 is SGHVS, CDR2 FQNEAQ. This chain's CDR3 is CASSLAGVGWNEQFF. The CDR3 coding sequence is TGTGCCAGCAGCTTAGCCGGGGTTGGGTGGAATGAGCAGTTCTTC. The full variable domain, with the rest looked up from reference TRBV7-8 and TRBJ2-1, is GAGVSQSPRYKVAKRGQDVALRCDPISGHVSLFWYQQALGQGPEFLTYFQNEAQLDKSGLPSDRFFAERPEGSVSTLKIQRTQQEDSAVYLCASSLAGVGWNEQFFGPGTRLTVL.

The V call is TRBV4-3, the J call TRBJ2-1; 12 bases align to TRBD1. CDR3 length: 17 amino acids. Germline CDR1 and CDR2: LGHNA and YSLEER. With 0 bases clipped from V and 7 bases from J, the junction kept 7 bases outside the gene matches. Here the CDR3 DNA reads TGCGCCAGCAGCCAAGATCTTGCGGGACAGGGGGCGAATGAGCAGTTCTTC. It specifies CASSQDLAGQGANEQFF.

The chain recombines TRBV18 with TRBJ2-1; maybe TRBD2 (6 bases). Germline V gives CDR1 KGHSH, CDR2 LQKENI. The CDR3 is 14 amino acids. V lost 1 base and J 5 bases, leaving 9 bases between the germline ends. The CDR3 DNA reads TGTGCCAGCTCACCACGGACGGGGGACAATGAGCAGTTCTTC. It specifies CASSPRTGDNEQFF.

This clone was seen a single time. The rearrangement joins TRBV4-3 to TRBJ2-3; D gene uncertain. V lost 0 bases, J lost 5 bases, and 12 bases lay in between. The CDR3 contains 15 residues. From germline, CDR1 is LGHNA and CDR2 YSLEER. The CDR3 reads CASSQEPSQKDTQYF. The CDR3 region has the DNA TGCGCCAGCAGCCAAGAACCTAGTCAGAAAGATACGCAGTATTTT.

V gene TRBV5-6 combines with J gene TRBJ2-5; D may be TRBD2 (6 bases). Germline assignment: CDR1 SGHDT and CDR2 YYEEEE. Trimming shortened V by 0 bases and J by 1 base, and 10 bases separated the two germline ends. The CDR3 has 15 amino acids. CDR3 protein: CASSLDGGSQETQYF. The CDR3 DNA sequence: TGTGCCAGCAGCTTGGATGGGGGGTCCCAAGAGACCCAGTACTTC. The whole variable domain, remainder taken from reference TRBV5-6 and TRBJ2-5, is DAGVTQSPTHLIKTRGQQVTLRCSPKSGHDTVSWYQQALGQGPQFIFQYYEEEERQRGNFPDRFSGHQFPNYSSELNVNALLLGDSALYLCASSLDGGSQETQYFGPGTRLLVL.

V and J are TRBV5-6 and TRBJ1-5; D unclear. CDR3 size: 18 residues. V was shortened by 3 bases and J by 1 base, with 20 bases between the two germline ends. Germline V gives CDR1 SGHDT, CDR2 YYEEEE. In DNA, the CDR3 is TGTGCCAGCAGCTCGCGGTTGGGAATGGGCCCCAGCAATCAGCCCCAGCATTTT. Amino acids: CASSSRLGMGPSNQPQHF.

The rearrangement links TRBV4-3 to TRBJ2-1; the D gene is possibly TRBD2 (7 bases). CDR3 length: 16 residues. Germline V gives CDR1 LGHNA, CDR2 YSLEER. Trimming cost V 0 bases and J 4 bases, with 13 bases left between them. The chain's CDR3 is CASSQEPGGKYNEQFF. CDR3 in DNA: TGCGCCAGCAGCCAAGAACCGGGGGGCAAATACAATGAGCAGTTCTTC.

The chain is built from TRBV7-9 and TRBJ1-1; 9 bases match TRBD1. CDR1 and CDR2 (germline): SEHNR, FQNEAQ (reference sequence). This CDR3 contains 15 residues. The V segment lost 1 base and the J segment 5 bases; nucleotides outside the gene matches: 5. The DNA of the CDR3 is TGTGCCAGCAGCTTAGGGGGACAGGGTTTGACTGAAGCTTTCTTT. Translating gives CASSLGGQGLTEAFF.

This sequence joins TRBV7-6 and TRBJ2-2; 9 bases align to TRBD2. This CDR3 has 15 amino acids. Unmatched junction bases numbered 4, after V lost 3 bases and J lost 5 bases. CDR1 and CDR2 from the germline V gene are SGHVS and FNYEAQ. The CDR3 DNA is TGTGCCAGCAGCTTGGGTAGCGGGGGAACCGGGGAGCTGTTTTTT. This encodes CASSLGSGGTGELFF.

J is TRBJ1-1 and V is TRBV19; a weak D match, TRBD1 (5 bases). Germline CDR1 LNHDA, CDR2 SQIVND (reference sequence). The CDR3 is 11 residues long. V was cut by 7 bases and J by 6 bases, with 9 bases left in between. This CDR3 is CASKGNSEAFF. The CDR3 DNA sequence: TGTGCCAGTAAGGGGAATTCTGAAGCTTTCTTT.

Here the CDR3 DNA reads TGTGCCAGCAGTTACAGGAGGACCGGGGAGCTGTTTTTT. Translated, it gives CASSYRRTGELFF. The genes are TRBV6-6 and TRBJ2-2, with D perhaps matching TRBD2 (5 bases). CDR3 length: 13 amino acids. V lost 2 bases, J lost 5 bases, and 6 bases lay in between. Germline loops: CDR1 MNHNY, CDR2 SVGAGI (reference sequence).

The rearrangement joins TRBV21-1 to TRBJ1-1; the table's D call, TRBD1, has no DNA check behind it. TRBV21-1 is a pseudogene locus. This CDR3 is built from 14 residues. CDR3 sequence: CASSMKRRGTEAFF. In DNA form, the CDR3 reads TGTGCCAGCAGCATGAAACGAAGGGGCACTGAAGCTTTCTTT.

This clone was recorded a few times. The chain has TRBV5-6 and TRBJ2-1, with TRBD1 matching over 11 bases. The CDR3 has 13 residues. The V gene end was trimmed by 2 bases and the J gene end by 10 bases; junction bases not matched to a gene: 2. Germline CDR1 and CDR2: SGHDT and YYEEEE. For the CDR3, the DNA is TGTGCCAGCAGCTTACGGGACAGGGGGGAGCAGTTCTTC. The encoded protein is CASSLRDRGEQFF.